This TCR beta chain was obtained from a study of cytomegalovirus exposure and HLA in healthy donors. Only a few counts were recorded for this clone. Use of 60 Vbeta and 13 Jbeta primers characterized the PCR. Sequencing used immunoSEQ multiplex PCR; TCRdb keeps in-frame clones, though not all of them. The sample consists of approximately 170,000 clones, roughly 72% of them appearing once. V lost 5 bases to trimming and J lost 3 bases, with 8 bases between them. From germline, CDR1 is LGHNT and CDR2 FRNRAP. The CDR3 has 12 amino acids. The source is a woman in her 30s in good health and CMV-seropositive. The sequenced sample was PBMCs. V usage is TRBV12-5 and J usage is TRBJ2-7, with D possibly matching TRBD2 (5 bases). The CDR3 here is CASGALVYEQYF. Written as DNA, the CDR3 is TGTGCTAGTGGTGCACTAGTCTACGAGCAGTACTTC.